This TCR beta chain came from a study of blood T cell repertoires in COVID-19. Study details: Researchers got acute and convalescent COVID-19 samples from the United States, Italy and Spain.

The CDR3 spans 22 residues. Per the original methods: The assay estimated nucleated cells by amplifying reference gene primers. Repertoires were generated with immunoSEQ multiplex PCR, while TCRdb's copy carries only in-frame clones and drops some. That table gives V, J and clone size, and the DNA gave D and trimming. The table lists 150,000 to 200,000 clones, about four fifths of them singletons. The rearrangement uses TRBV21-1 and TRBJ2-3; the listed D gene, TRBD2, was not tested against the DNA. TRBV21-1 is shown as a pseudogene. Material: peripheral blood. The TCR comes from a woman in her seventies with acute or convalescent COVID-19. CDR3 amino acids: CASSNLSKTSGKRTASTDTQYF. The CDR3 coding sequence is TGTGCCAGCAGCAACCTCAGCAAGACTAGCGGGAAGAGAACTGCTAGCACAGATACGCAGTATTTT.